Listed below are T cell receptor beta chains from one sample, sequenced in a study of beta chain features in type 1 diabetes. Method: immunoSEQ multiplex PCR; TCRdb's copy keeps in-frame clones and lacks some. The sample lists nearly 350,000 clones, roughly 8% occurring once. The sequencing input was central memory CD4+ T cells from blood. The source of these receptors is a woman aged 18-29 years in good health. Each CDR3 is given with its conserved first and last residue. The D gene is left open where the match is weak.

v_call d_call cdr3_aa
TRBV7-9 - CASSRDTGQEFF
TRBV7-9 - CASSLPTDGSLSGYTF
TRBV15 TRBD2 CATSRDKRLAGGRAGELFF
TRBV7-8 - CASSRGGSSYEQYF
TRBV6-5 - CASSYSIASFQETQYF
TRBV7-8 TRBD1 CASSATGGAGYTF
TRBV9 TRBD1 CASSARQGLYTGELFF
TRBV23-1 - CASSQFQTQYF
TRBV7-8 TRBD1 CASSSRDRGGTGELFF
TRBV6-5 - CASSYQASSADTQYF
TRBV28 - CASSLVGGTYEQYF
TRBV2 - CASSWATQETQYF
TRBV6-5 TRBD2 CASSLAGGQETQYF
TRBV10-3 TRBD2 CAISVRGGSHNEQFF
TRBV29-1 TRBD1 CSDGQGITGELFF
TRBV9 TRBD2 CASSGLAGGDEQFF
TRBV18 - CASSLQQGYEQYF
TRBV6-5 - CASSAGTSVGYTF
TRBV7-2 - CASSLRTGREQYF
TRBV27 - CASKAQGRPEAFF
TRBV6-6 - CASILLVGTGELFF
TRBV28 TRBD1 CASRSGTGGLDQPQHF
TRBV9 TRBD2 CASSVGLEGITDTQYF
TRBV15 - CATSRAGPLAYEQYF
TRBV4-1 TRBD2 CASSPGLAGVFTGELFF
TRBV10-2 TRBD2 CASSDPGLARSYEQYF
TRBV6-5 TRBD1 CASRGDRVDGYTF
TRBV5-1 - CASSPGPGNEKLFF
TRBV2 - CASSGGLREADYGYTF
TRBV28 - CASSLVLSRNPSSYEQYF
TRBV4-2 - CASSRRQEGTGNTIYF
TRBV27 - CASSYHSANYGYTF
TRBV23-1 - CASSPRGEGPQHF
TRBV11-2 TRBD1 CASSQEGQSNQPQHF
TRBV9 - CASSATPYSAYEQYF
TRBV4-3 - CASSQDYGWVGQETQYF
TRBV7-3 TRBD2 CASSLTYGLADNEQFF
TRBV10-3 TRBD2 CAISDKEGGSDTQYF
TRBV9 TRBD2 CASSVAAGGWGNEQFF
TRBV2 - CASNKGILNTEAFF
TRBV28 - CATTRGNIQYF
TRBV6-6 - CASSSASGGYTF
TRBV29-1 - CSVQRVGTDTQYF
TRBV11-2 - CASSLWGGELFF
TRBV2 - CASFQVGGTDTQYF
TRBV7-2 - CASSFEPTGRYGYTF
TRBV25-1 TRBD1 CASAITQGNGINEQFF
TRBV28 TRBD1 CASSGGSTGGTEAFF
TRBV6-1 TRBD1 CASSRDRANTGELFF
TRBV7-9 TRBD2 CASSSGRLAGAPSYEQYF
TRBV5-8 TRBD2 CASSPLPGLAGGYEQYF
TRBV4-2 TRBD1 CASSQSWTGGTEAFF
TRBV2 TRBD2 CASSVGLAGTSGYF
TRBV25-1 - CASSTPGVRSYEQYF
TRBV28 - CASSQAHRVTEAFF
TRBV4-3 TRBD1 CASSQEAVVRGLSGANVLTF
TRBV2 - CASGIGVGYTF